The clone carrying this T cell receptor beta chain has only one observation. Antigen unknown. These data originate in a study of T cell responses to AZD1222 COVID-19 vaccine. Whole-study context: Pooled in the analysis were second doses at about 4 or about 12 weeks.

The V end lost 1 base, the J end lost 6 bases, and 7 bases lay between the germline ends. CDR3 length: 12 amino acids. Germline V gene lookup returns CDR1 SGHAT and CDR2 FQNNGV. Study outcomes and limitations: Increases in Spike-specific TCR breadth and depth were seen after two AZD1222 doses. No day 14 peak samples; only post-peak repertoires were characterized.

Clones were sequenced by immunoSEQ multiplex PCR, and TCRdb holds only the in-frame ones, with some missing. The sample holds about 160,000 clones; more than 70% are singletons and the top ten take more than 5.5%. The receptor's source is an adult in good health. This sequence joins TRBV11-2 and TRBJ2-7; D is undetermined. Sequencing used peripheral blood, obtained on day 0 of AZD1222 vaccination. CDR3 sequence (DNA): TGTGCCAGCAGCTTAGTGGCAGGCGAGCAGTACTTC. Encoded protein: CASSLVAGEQYF.